This T cell receptor (beta chain) was sequenced for a study of blood T cell repertoires in COVID-19. Whole-study context: Spain, Italy and the United States supplied samples that represented acute and convalescent COVID-19.

The data were produced by immunoSEQ multiplex PCR, yet TCRdb's version contains in-frame clones alone and is incomplete. The profile shows around 52,000 clones, 89% of them singletons. This receptor was obtained from a woman older than 75 with acute or convalescent COVID-19. Specimen: peripheral blood.

The CDR3 region has the DNA TGTGCCAGCAGTTTAGTCTTTGGCAGCGAAGTTGAAGGACCCCAGCATTTT. Protein sequence: CASSLVFGSEVEGPQHF. The chain is built from TRBV28 and TRBJ1-5; D gene ambiguous. The CDR3 consists of 17 residues. Trimming left V 2 bases short and J 10 bases short, with 24 bases between. Germline V gene data show CDR1 as MDHEN and CDR2 as SYDVKM. Looking up the rest from reference TRBV28 and TRBJ1-5 gives the full variable domain: DVKVTQSSRYLVKRTGEKVFLECVQDMDHENMFWYRQDPGLGLRLIYFSYDVKMKEKGDIPEGYSVSREKKERFSLILESASTNQTSMYLCASSLVFGSEVEGPQHFGDGTRLSIL.